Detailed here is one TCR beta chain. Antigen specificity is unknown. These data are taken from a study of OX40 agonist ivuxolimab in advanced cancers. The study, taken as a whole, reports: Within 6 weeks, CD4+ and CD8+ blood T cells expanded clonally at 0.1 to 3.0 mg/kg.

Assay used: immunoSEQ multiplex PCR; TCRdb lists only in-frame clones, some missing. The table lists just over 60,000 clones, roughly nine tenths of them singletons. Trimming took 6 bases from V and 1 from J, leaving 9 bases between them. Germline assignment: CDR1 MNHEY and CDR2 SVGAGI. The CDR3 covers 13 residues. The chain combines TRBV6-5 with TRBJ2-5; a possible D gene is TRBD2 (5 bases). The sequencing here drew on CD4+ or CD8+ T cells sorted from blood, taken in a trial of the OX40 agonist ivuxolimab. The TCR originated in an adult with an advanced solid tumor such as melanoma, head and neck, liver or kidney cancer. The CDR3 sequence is CASRRTVQETQYF. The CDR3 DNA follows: TGTGCCAGCAGACGGACTGTCCAAGAGACCCAGTACTTC.